The 3 T cell receptor beta chains below all came from one sample that was sequenced in a study of blood T cell repertoires in COVID-19. Assay used: immunoSEQ multiplex PCR; TCRdb lists only in-frame clones, some missing. The sample lists some 110,000 clones, more than 60% occurring once. The sample comprised peripheral blood. These receptors were obtained from a man aged 45 to 65 with acute or convalescent COVID-19.

The chain links TRBV5-1 to TRBJ1-6, with 7 positions matching TRBD1. Trimming at V came to 2 bases and at J to 2 bases, leaving 4 bases not matched to a gene. This CDR3 has 16 amino acids. The V gene's germline CDR1 is SGHRS and CDR2 YFSETQ. CDR3 DNA: TGCGCCAGCAGCTTACAGACAGGGACCTATAATTCACCCCTCCACTTT. Translating it yields CASSLQTGTYNSPLHF.

CDR3 sequence: CASSYTGFGANVLTF. DNA for the CDR3: TGTGCCAGCAGTTACACAGGGTTCGGGGCCAACGTCCTGACTTTC. The genes are TRBV6-5 and TRBJ2-6, with D perhaps matching TRBD1 (6 bases). Germline CDR1 MNHEY, CDR2 SVGAGI. V gave up 2 bases and J gave up 4 bases, with 9 bases separating them. The length of the CDR3 is 15 residues.

The chain is built from TRBV6-5 and TRBJ2-7; the D is unclear. Germline CDR1 reads MNHEY; CDR2 reads SVGAGI. The CDR3 runs to 14 residues. Trimming pared 8 bases from V and 4 bases from J, leaving 18 bases between. CDR3 DNA sequence: TGTGCCAGCGGAGAAACCACTTTTGCGTACGAGCAGTACTTC. Protein sequence: CASGETTFAYEQYF.